Below, 15 T cell receptor beta chains from the same sample are listed, as sequenced in a study of cytomegalovirus exposure and HLA in healthy donors. Method: immunoSEQ multiplex PCR; TCRdb's copy keeps in-frame clones and lacks some. Here the sample spans 250,000 to 350,000 clones, approximately 90% being singletons. Material for sequencing was PBMCs. These receptors were collected from a woman aged 18-35 years in good health and CMV-seronegative.

This CDR3 reads CASSSAGTGGSKQYF. CDR3 coding DNA: TGTGCCAGCAGTTCCGCGGGGACAGGGGGATCCAAGCAGTACTTC. The chain carries TRBV6-5 and TRBJ2-7; 11 bases match TRBD1. The germline V gene encodes CDR1 MNHEY and CDR2 SVGAGI. Losses at the gene ends were 4 bases for V and 8 bases for J; bases not matched to a gene: 10. This CDR3 has 15 amino acids.

V gene TRBV7-2 combines with J gene TRBJ2-2; D not certain. V lost 5 bases to trimming and J lost 7 bases, with 8 bases between them. Germline V gene data show CDR1 as SGHTA and CDR2 as FQGNSA. CDR3 size: 12 residues. This CDR3 reads CASSPPIGELFF. The CDR3 DNA sequence: TGTGCCAGCAGCCCCCCTATCGGGGAGCTGTTTTTT.

V is TRBV5-1 and J is TRBJ2-7, with D perhaps TRBD1 (5 bases). CDR3 length: 15 amino acids. Trimming pared 4 bases from V and 0 bases from J, leaving 14 bases between. Looked up from germline, CDR1 is SGHRS and CDR2 is YFSETQ. The chain's CDR3 is CASSPLTASSYEQYF. In DNA form, the CDR3 reads TGCGCCAGCAGCCCCTTGACAGCGAGCTCCTACGAGCAGTACTTC.

Only one count was recorded for this clone. The V call is TRBV7-8, the J call TRBJ2-7, with TRBD1 identical over 11 bases. Germline V CDR1 and CDR2: SGHVS, FQNEAQ. CDR3 size: 18 residues. The J segment lost 4 bases and the V segment lost 4 bases, leaving 15 bases of the junction unmatched. The CDR3 protein is CASSSPKHWTGGMYEQYF. The CDR3 bases are TGTGCCAGCAGCTCCCCGAAGCACTGGACAGGGGGCATGTACGAGCAGTACTTC.

This CDR3 is CASSHGDRYYEQYF. Here the CDR3 DNA reads TGTGCCAGCAGCCACGGGGACAGGTACTACGAGCAGTACTTC. The chain uses TRBV28 and TRBJ2-7; 8 bases align to TRBD1. CDR1 and CDR2 from the germline V gene are MDHEN and SYDVKM. V lost 6 bases to trimming and J lost 3 bases; unmatched junction nucleotides: 7. CDR3 size: 14 residues.

The chain combines TRBV7-8 with TRBJ2-7; the match to TRBD2 covers 11 bases. The CDR3 contains 16 residues. Germline loops: CDR1 SGHVS, CDR2 FQNEAQ. Losses at the gene ends were 6 bases for V and 7 bases for J; bases not matched to a gene: 14. CDR3 DNA: TGTGCCAGCAGTTTACCGACTAGCGGGATACCCTTAGAGCAGTACTTC. Protein: CASSLPTSGIPLEQYF.

Notes on this clone: Other nucleotide sequences in the sample specify the same CDR3. The chain employs TRBV7-9 and TRBJ2-7, with D hard to call. The V end lost 5 bases, the J end lost 4 bases, and 12 bases lay between the germline ends. CDR3 length: 13 amino acids. Germline values: CDR1 SEHNR, CDR2 FQNEAQ (reference sequence). DNA of the CDR3: TGTGCCAGCAGCCCAGAGGCCAGTTACGAGCAGTACTTC. It codes for CASSPEASYEQYF.

The chain has TRBV27 and TRBJ2-7; 10 bases align to TRBD1. Germline CDR1 is MNHEY and CDR2 is SMNVEV (reference sequence). This CDR3 region has 15 residues. V lost 2 bases and J lost 3; bases outside the gene matches: 4. The CDR3 DNA reads TGTGCCAGCAGTTTAGGGACAGGGGTCGACTACGAGCAGTACTTC. Its translation: CASSLGTGVDYEQYF.

The chain uses TRBV7-2 and TRBJ2-7, with D possibly being TRBD2 (6 bases). The germline V and J ends were trimmed by 3 bases and 2 bases, with 17 bases remaining between them. From germline, CDR1 is SGHTA and CDR2 FQGNSA. The CDR3 has 16 amino acids. CDR3 region: CASSLGGAGFPYEQYF. The CDR3 region has the DNA TGTGCCAGCAGCTTGGGAGGAGCGGGTTTCCCCTACGAGCAGTACTTC.

This chain uses TRBV19 with TRBJ1-1; 11 bases align to TRBD1. Germline V CDR1 and CDR2: LNHDA, SQIVND (reference sequence). The CDR3 has 13 residues. After removal of 6 bases from V and 4 bases from J, the junction contained 1 base not matched to a gene. CDR3 sequence reads: CASRGTGGTEAFF. The CDR3, as DNA: TGTGCCAGTAGAGGGACAGGGGGCACTGAAGCTTTCTTT.

This chain joins TRBV27 and TRBJ2-5, with 7 bases matching TRBD2. There are 14 residues in the CDR3. J was trimmed by 2 bases and V by 5 bases; bases with no gene match: 5. Germline V gives CDR1 MNHEY, CDR2 SMNVEV (reference sequence). The CDR3 reads CASSPLGGQETQYF. The CDR3 DNA follows: TGTGCCAGCAGTCCGCTGGGGGGGCAAGAGACCCAGTACTTC.

The CDR3 loop reads CASSIGQGTYEQYF. The CDR3 DNA is TGCGCCAGCAGCATAGGACAGGGGACCTACGAGCAGTACTTC. The chain joins TRBV5-1 to TRBJ2-7; 9 positions agree with TRBD1. The CDR3 loop spans 14 amino acids. Germline-derived CDR1 and CDR2 are SGHRS and YFSETQ. The trim removed 4 bases at V and 2 bases at J, leaving 4 bases unmatched.

Comment on this clone: The sample carries other DNA sequences with the same CDR3. The J gene is TRBJ2-7, the V gene TRBV9; 8 nucleotides line up with TRBD1. The CDR3 has 14 amino acids. Unmatched junction bases numbered 4, after V lost 3 bases and J lost 2 bases. The germline CDR1 and CDR2 sequences are SGDLS and YYNGEE. As DNA, the CDR3 is TGTGCCAGCAGCGCCGGGACAGGACCCTACGAGCAGTACTTC. This sequence encodes CASSAGTGPYEQYF.

The chain carries TRBV6-9 and TRBJ2-7; TRBD1 might be the D (5 bases). The CDR3 has 14 residues. Germline V gene sequence: CDR1 MNHGY, CDR2 SVAAGI. The ends were cut back, 4 bases at V and 6 bases at J, with 16 bases in the middle. CDR3 sequence reads: CASSSEQGQGEQYF. The CDR3 DNA reads TGTGCCAGCAGTTCCGAGCAGGGCCAGGGCGAGCAGTACTTC.

A few counts support this clone. The V gene is TRBV28, the J gene TRBJ1-3, with D perhaps TRBD1 (5 bases). Germline values: CDR1 MDHEN, CDR2 SYDVKM. V lost 8 bases and J 5 bases, leaving 19 bases between the germline ends. The CDR3 sequence is 15 residues long. Here the CDR3 DNA reads TGTGCCAGCCGATCCGGACATACTCCTCGAAACACCATATATTTT. As protein: CASRSGHTPRNTIYF. Full variable domain (rest looked up from reference TRBV28 and TRBJ1-3): DVKVTQSSRYLVKRTGEKVFLECVQDMDHENMFWYRQDPGLGLRLIYFSYDVKMKEKGDIPEGYSVSREKKERFSLILESASTNQTSMYLCASRSGHTPRNTIYFGEGSWLTVV.